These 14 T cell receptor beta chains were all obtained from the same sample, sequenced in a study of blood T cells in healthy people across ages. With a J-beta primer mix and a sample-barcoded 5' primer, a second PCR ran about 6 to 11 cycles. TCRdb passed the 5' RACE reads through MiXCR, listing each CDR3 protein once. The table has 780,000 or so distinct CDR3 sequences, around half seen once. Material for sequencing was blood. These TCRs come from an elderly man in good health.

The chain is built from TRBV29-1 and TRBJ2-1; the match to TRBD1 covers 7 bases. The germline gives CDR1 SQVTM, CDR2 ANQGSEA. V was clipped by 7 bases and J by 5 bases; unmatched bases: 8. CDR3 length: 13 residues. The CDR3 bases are TGCAGCGGTTGCGAGGGGGCGAACAATGAGCAGTTCTTC. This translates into CSGCEGANNEQFF.

The CDR3 here is CASSLASRGYTF. Written as DNA, the CDR3 is TGTGCCAGCAGCTTAGCTTCTCGCGGCTACACCTTC. The chain uses TRBV7-2 and TRBJ1-2; D remains ambiguous. Germline V CDR1 and CDR2: SGHTA, FQGNSA. V was shortened by 0 bases and J by 8 bases, with 7 bases between the two germline ends. This CDR3 region has 12 residues.

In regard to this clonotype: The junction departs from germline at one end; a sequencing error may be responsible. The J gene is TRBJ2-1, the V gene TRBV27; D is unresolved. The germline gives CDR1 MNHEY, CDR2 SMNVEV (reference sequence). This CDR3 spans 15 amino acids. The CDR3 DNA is TGTGCCAGCAGTTTAGTGCCCGCTTTATACAATGAGCGGTTCTTC. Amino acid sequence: CASSLVPALYNERFF.

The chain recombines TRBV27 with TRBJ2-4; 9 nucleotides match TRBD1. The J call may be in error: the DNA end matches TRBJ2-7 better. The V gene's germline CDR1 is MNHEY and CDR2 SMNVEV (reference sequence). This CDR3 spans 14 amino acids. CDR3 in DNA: TGTGCCAGCAAGCGGGACAGGGCGCGCTACGAGCAGTACTTC. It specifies CASKRDRARYEQYF.

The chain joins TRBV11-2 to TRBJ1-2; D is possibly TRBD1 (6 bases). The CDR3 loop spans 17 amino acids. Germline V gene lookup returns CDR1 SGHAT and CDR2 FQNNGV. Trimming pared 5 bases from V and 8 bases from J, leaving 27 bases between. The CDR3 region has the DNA TGTGCCAGCAGCGAGCTTCGGGGAGGGCAGGGGAGGTTAGGCTACACCTTC. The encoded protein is CASSELRGGQGRLGYTF.

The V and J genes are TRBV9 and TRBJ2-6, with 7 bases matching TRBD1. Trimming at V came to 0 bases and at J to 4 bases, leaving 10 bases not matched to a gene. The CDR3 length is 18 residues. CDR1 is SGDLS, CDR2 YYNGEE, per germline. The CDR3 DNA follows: TGTGCCAGCAGCGTAGTCACAGGGGAAGGAGAAGGGGCCAACGTCCTGACTTTC. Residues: CASSVVTGEGEGANVLTF.

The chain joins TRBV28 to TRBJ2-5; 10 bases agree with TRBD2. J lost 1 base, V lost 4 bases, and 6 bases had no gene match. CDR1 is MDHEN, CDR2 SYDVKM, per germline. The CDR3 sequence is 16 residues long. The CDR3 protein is CASSSSGTSAQETQYF. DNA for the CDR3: TGTGCCAGCAGTTCCTCCGGGACTAGCGCCCAAGAGACCCAGTACTTC.

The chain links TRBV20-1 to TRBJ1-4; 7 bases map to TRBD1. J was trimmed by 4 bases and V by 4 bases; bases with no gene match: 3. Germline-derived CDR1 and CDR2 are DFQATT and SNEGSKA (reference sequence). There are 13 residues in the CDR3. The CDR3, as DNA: TGCAGTGCTATGGGACAGATTAATGAAAAACTGTTTTTT. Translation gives CSAMGQINEKLFF.

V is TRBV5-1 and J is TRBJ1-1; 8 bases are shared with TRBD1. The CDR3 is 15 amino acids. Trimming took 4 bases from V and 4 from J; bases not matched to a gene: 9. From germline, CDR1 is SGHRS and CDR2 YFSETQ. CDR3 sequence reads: CASSSQGARGTEAFF. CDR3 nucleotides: TGCGCCAGCAGCAGCCAGGGGGCGCGGGGCACTGAAGCTTTCTTT.

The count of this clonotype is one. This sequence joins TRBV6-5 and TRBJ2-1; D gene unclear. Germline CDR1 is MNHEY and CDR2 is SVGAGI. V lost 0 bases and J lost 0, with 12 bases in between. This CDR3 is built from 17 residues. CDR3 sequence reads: CASSYSSGTSSYNEQFF. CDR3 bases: TGTGCCAGCAGTTACTCGAGTGGAACAAGCTCCTACAATGAGCAGTTCTTC.

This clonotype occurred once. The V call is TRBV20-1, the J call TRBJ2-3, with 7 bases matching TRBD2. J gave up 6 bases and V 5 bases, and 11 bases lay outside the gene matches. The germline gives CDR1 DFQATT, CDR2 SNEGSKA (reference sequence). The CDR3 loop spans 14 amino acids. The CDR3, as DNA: TGCAGTGCTCGCGGAAGCGGGGCCCCGGATACGCAGTATTTT. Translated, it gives CSARGSGAPDTQYF.

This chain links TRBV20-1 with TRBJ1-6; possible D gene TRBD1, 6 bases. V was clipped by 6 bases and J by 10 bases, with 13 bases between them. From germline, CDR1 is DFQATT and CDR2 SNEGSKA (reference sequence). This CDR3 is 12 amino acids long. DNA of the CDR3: TGCAGTGCCAGGACAGACGGATCACCCCTCCACTTT. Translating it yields CSARTDGSPLHF.

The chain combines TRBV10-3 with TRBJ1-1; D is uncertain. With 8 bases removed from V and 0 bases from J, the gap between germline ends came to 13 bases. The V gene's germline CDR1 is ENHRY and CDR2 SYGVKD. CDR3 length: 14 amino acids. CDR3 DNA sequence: TGTGCCATCCGCTACGATAGGGTGAACACTGAAGCTTTCTTT. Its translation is CAIRYDRVNTEAFF.

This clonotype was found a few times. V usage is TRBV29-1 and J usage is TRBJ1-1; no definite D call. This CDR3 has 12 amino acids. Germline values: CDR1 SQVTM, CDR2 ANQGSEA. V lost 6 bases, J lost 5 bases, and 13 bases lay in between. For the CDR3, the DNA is TGCAGCGTCCTAGGGTTGTGGACTGAAGCTTTCTTT. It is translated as CSVLGLWTEAFF.